This TCR beta chain derives from a study of T cell responses to AZD1222 COVID-19 vaccine (dated by TCRdb to the early 2020s). Study-level background: AZD1222 recipients whose second dose came at about 4 weeks and those whose second dose came at about 12 weeks were combined into one group, since spike-specific TCR depth and breadth did not differ between the two schedules. A total of more than 230 trial participants underwent TCR sequencing, of whom 200 to 220 had received two doses of AZD1222 and some 25 had received two doses of the MenACWY control vaccine. Trial participants were enrolled into age subgroups of 18-55, 56-69 and 70-plus years, which contained about 150, 28 and 57 TCR-sequenced participants, respectively.

Concerning this clone itself: Its cognate antigen has yet to be identified. There are no base qualities to consult, and no much larger clone falls within one base.

The time point label of this sample denotes: baseline before first vaccination. Samples from vaccinated people were obtained from the UK trials COV001 and COV002, which included a single-blind randomized controlled phase 2/3 trial of AZD1222 (ChAdOx1 nCoV-19) in healthy adults. Trial participant PBMC samples were collected at day 0 and day 28 after the second dose for TCRbeta chain sequencing. The CDR3 regions of human TCRbeta chains were analyzed by immunosequencing. The paper's processing steps were these. Repertoire TCRs were matched against a reference library of SARS-CoV-2-specific TCRs generated with the MIRA antigen-specificity platform. Breadth was defined as the fraction of unique TCRs that were SARS-CoV-2-associated. Depth was defined as the fraction of total T cells that were SARS-CoV-2-associated. Using the MIRA data, each spike-specific TCR was mapped to the spike region that the TCR reacts to and placed in a CD4 or CD8 class. Log10-transformed breadth and depth values were compared by one-way ANOVA with Sidak's multiple comparisons tests. In its TCRdb copy, this immuneACCESS table keeps in-frame sequences only and misses some clones. Where compared with another copy, unresolved V genes explain less than half of these, and the others have no known cause. D and trimming were read from the DNA, whereas the V and J calls and clone size are those reported in that table. This sample holds about 30,000 clones; over 90% were observed only once. The top ten clones comprise over 7.5% of the sample.

The research as a whole found: Vaccine-associated CD4 TCRs spanned the whole spike protein, with dominant responses in regions 160-218 and 743-854. A significant rise in spike-specific TCR breadth and depth was observed after two AZD1222 doses relative to day 0 and relative to MenACWY recipients. Because no samples from the day 14 peak response were available, repertoires could be characterized only after the peak T cell response. Conclusions about previously exposed vaccinees were limited because only a handful of AZD1222 recipients were SARS-CoV-2 seropositive at baseline. In the small 56-69-year group, the increase in depth fell short of significance, most likely because of low power. Reportedly, close to half of the unique spike-specific TCRs recognized epitopes lying outside the regions that are mutated in the B.1.351 and B.1.1.7 variants. Participants were mostly white British, with more females than males. The authors suggested clonal diversity may have been underestimated.

This clonotype originated in an adult in good health. The sequencing used peripheral blood, collected on day 0 of AZD1222 vaccination.

The CDR3 protein is CASSPDDRFTGNTIYF. The DNA sequence is TGTGCCAGCAGCCCTGACGACAGGTTTACTGGAAACACCATATATTTT. Recombination connected TRBV7-8 to TRBJ1-3, and the D gene may be TRBD1, 6 bases matching. Cut back by 5 bases and 2 bases, the V and J ends lie 16 bases apart. From a lookup of the germline V gene, CDR1 and CDR2 are SGHVS and FQNEAQ. The CDR3 starts with the cysteine, ends with the phenylalanine, and has 16 residues. The sequence is cut down to CDR3 DNA, 48 bases in frame from base 1.